The clone carrying this T cell receptor (beta chain) was seen many times. The antigen is not known. V was cut by 1 base and J by 4 bases, with 15 bases left in between. The CDR3 is 15 amino acids. Germline CDR1 is DFQATT and CDR2 is SNEGSKA (reference sequence). These data come from a study of neurological immune-mediated disorders. Study-level findings and limits: Patients with HTLV-1-associated myelopathy had the highest level of TCR clonal expansion, whereas patients with multiple sclerosis had the lowest level, falling beneath the level found in healthy controls.

As for the cDNA, it was generated by 5'RACE with 10-nucleotide random UMIs. MiXCR, run by TCRdb on the 5' RACE reads, gives a single entry per CDR3 protein. The table includes roughly 41,000 distinct CDR3 sequences, approximately 12% detected once. Time point specified: technical triplicate 1. The starting material, 2 million PBMCs stored at -80 C, gave rise to the unsorted libraries. This clonotype was sampled from a man in his sixties with HTLV-1-associated myelopathy (HAM/TSP). Sequenced input: PBMCs. This chain connects TRBV20-1 to TRBJ2-3; TRBD1 or TRBD2 may be the D gene (6 bases each). The CDR3 loop reads CSARAGALGPDTQYF. DNA of the CDR3: TGCAGTGCTAGAGCGGGGGCCCTGGGACCAGATACGCAGTATTTT.